Each of the 3 T cell receptor beta chains below was sequenced from the same sample in a study of T cell responses to AZD1222 COVID-19 vaccine. Only in-frame clones appear in the TCRdb table, and some are missing; sequencing was by immunoSEQ multiplex PCR. This table holds about 150,000 clones, about nine tenths found once. Sequencing was performed on peripheral blood, taken 28 days after the second AZD1222 dose. The receptor set was obtained from an adult who received the AZD1222 COVID-19 vaccine.

The chain is built from TRBV6-6 and TRBJ1-5; 9 nucleotides match TRBD1. V was clipped by 0 bases and J by 7 bases; unmatched bases: 7. CDR3 length: 16 amino acids. Germline CDR1 is MNHNY and CDR2 is SVGAGI (reference sequence). The CDR3 coding sequence is TGTGCCAGCAGTTACTCCTACAGGGGGCGGGGCCAGCCCCAGCATTTT. Translation gives CASSYSYRGRGQPQHF.

This clone was seen a single time. This chain's CDR3 is CASSFGQAGGRIRDGYTF. Here the CDR3 DNA reads TGTGCCAGCAGCTTTGGGCAGGCAGGGGGACGGATTCGTGATGGCTACACCTTC. V and J are TRBV11-3 and TRBJ1-2, with 7 bases aligning to TRBD1. Germline assignment: CDR1 SGHNT and CDR2 YENEEA. CDR3 length: 18 residues. V trimming: 3 bases; J trimming: 6 bases; junction bases outside the gene matches: 19.

This sequence joins TRBV5-1 and TRBJ2-7, with D perhaps given as TRBD1 or TRBD2 (5 bases each). The germline V and J ends were trimmed by 4 bases and 1 base, with 12 bases remaining between them. The CDR3 is made up of 14 amino acids. Germline CDR1 reads SGHRS; CDR2 reads YFSETQ. The CDR3 DNA is TGCGCCAGCAGCCGTCAGAGGGGTTCCTACGAGCAGTACTTC. It is translated as CASSRQRGSYEQYF.